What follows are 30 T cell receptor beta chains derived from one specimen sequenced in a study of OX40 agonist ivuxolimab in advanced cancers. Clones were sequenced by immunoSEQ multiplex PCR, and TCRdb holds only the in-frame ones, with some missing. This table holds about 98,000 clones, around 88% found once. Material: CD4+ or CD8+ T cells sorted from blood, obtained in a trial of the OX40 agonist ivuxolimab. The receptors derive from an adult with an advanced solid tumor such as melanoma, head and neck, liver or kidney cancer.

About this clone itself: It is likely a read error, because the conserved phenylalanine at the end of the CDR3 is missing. The CDR3 reads CASSLGRTRDSPLHL. CDR3 sequence (DNA): TGTGCCAGCAGCTTAGGTAGGACACGCGATTCACCCCTCCACCTT. The genes are TRBV7-2 and TRBJ1-6; the D gene is possibly TRBD1 (5 bases). The CDR3 is made up of 15 amino acids. Trimming removed 1 base at V and 8 bases at J, with 12 bases between. CDR1 is SGHTA, CDR2 FQGNSA, per germline.

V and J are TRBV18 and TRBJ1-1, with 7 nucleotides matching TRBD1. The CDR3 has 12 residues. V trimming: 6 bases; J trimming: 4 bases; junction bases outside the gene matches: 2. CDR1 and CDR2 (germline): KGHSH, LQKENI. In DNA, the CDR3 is TGTGCCAGCTCTCAGGGGGGCACTGAAGCTTTCTTT. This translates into CASSQGGTEAFF.

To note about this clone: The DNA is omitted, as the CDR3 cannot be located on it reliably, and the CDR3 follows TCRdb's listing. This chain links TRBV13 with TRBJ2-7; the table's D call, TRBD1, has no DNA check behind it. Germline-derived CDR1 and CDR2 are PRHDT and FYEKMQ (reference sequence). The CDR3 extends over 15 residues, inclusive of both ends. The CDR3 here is CASSPFGQGAQNEYF.

The CDR3 protein is CASSYKTGREETEAFF. The CDR3 coding sequence is TGTGCCAGCAGTTACAAGACGGGTAGGGAGGAAACTGAAGCTTTCTTT. The V gene is TRBV6-5, the J gene TRBJ1-1; no firm D call. This CDR3 spans 16 amino acids. V shed 2 bases and J shed 5 bases, with 18 bases lying between them. Germline V lookup: CDR1 MNHEY, CDR2 SVGAGI.

As DNA, the CDR3 is TGTGCCAGCAGCTTTGGTCCGGCGGACACCGGGGAGCTGTTTTTT. Protein product: CASSFGPADTGELFF. The gene calls are TRBV5-5 and TRBJ2-2; D not resolved. Germline CDR1 is SGHKS and CDR2 is YYEKEE (reference sequence). The CDR3 runs 15 residues. The V end lost 2 bases, the J end lost 3 bases, and 11 bases lay between the germline ends.

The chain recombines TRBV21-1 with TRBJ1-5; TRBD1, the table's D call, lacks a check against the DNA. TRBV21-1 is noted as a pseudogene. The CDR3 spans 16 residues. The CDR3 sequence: CASSKTGDYSNQPQHF. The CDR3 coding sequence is TGTGCCAGCAGCAAGACAGGAGATTATAGCAATCAGCCCCAGCATTTT.

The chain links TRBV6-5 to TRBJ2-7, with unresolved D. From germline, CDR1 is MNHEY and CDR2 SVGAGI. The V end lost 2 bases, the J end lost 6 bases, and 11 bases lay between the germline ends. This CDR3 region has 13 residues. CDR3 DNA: TGTGCCAGCAGTTACCGCGGACGGATCGAGCAGTACTTC. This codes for CASSYRGRIEQYF.

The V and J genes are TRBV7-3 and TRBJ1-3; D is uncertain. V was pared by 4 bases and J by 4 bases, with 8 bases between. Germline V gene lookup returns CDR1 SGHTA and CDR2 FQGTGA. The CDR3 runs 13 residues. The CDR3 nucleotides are TGTGCCAGCAGCTATAGAGGAGGAAACACCATATATTTT. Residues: CASSYRGGNTIYF.

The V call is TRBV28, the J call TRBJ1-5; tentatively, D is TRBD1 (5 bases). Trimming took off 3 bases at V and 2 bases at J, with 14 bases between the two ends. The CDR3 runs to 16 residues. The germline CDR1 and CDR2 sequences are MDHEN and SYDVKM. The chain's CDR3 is CASSLPQGGGNQPQHF. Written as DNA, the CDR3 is TGTGCCAGCAGTTTGCCCCAGGGCGGCGGCAATCAGCCCCAGCATTTT.

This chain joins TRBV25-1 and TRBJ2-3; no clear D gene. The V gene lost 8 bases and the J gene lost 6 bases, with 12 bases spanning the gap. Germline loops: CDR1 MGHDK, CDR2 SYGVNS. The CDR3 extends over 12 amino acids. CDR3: CASLTTGDTQYF. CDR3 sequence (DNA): TGTGCCAGCCTAACCACCGGGGATACGCAGTATTTT.

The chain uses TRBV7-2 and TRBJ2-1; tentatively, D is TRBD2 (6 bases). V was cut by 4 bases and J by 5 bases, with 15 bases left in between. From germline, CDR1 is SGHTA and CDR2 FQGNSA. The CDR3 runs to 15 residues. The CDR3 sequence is CASSYPGLSNNEQFF. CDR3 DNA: TGTGCCAGCAGCTACCCGGGACTGAGTAACAATGAGCAGTTCTTC.

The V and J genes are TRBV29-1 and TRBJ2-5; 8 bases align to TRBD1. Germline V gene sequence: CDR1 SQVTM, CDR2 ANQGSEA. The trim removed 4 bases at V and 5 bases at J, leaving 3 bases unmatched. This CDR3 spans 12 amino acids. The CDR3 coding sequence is TGCAGCGTTGGAACAGGGGGGGAGACCCAGTACTTC. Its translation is CSVGTGGETQYF.

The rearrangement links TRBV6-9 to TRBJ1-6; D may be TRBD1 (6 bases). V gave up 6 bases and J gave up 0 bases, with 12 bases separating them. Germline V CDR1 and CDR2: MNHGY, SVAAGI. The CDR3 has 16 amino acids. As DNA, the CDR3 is TGTGCCAGCAGGGGGGGGCTTAGCTCCTATAATTCACCCCTCCACTTT. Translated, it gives CASRGGLSSYNSPLHF.

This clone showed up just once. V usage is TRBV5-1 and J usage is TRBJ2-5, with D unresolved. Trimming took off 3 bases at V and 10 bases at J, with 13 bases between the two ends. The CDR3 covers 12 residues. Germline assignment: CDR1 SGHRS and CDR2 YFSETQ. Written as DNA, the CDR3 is TGCGCCAGCAGCTACTCAGATGGTGACCAGTACTTC. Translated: CASSYSDGDQYF.

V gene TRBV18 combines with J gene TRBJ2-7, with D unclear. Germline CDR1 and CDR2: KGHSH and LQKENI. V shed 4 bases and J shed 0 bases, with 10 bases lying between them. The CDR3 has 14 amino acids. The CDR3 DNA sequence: TGTGCCAGCTCACGGGCCAGGAGCTCCTACGAGCAGTACTTC. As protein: CASSRARSSYEQYF.

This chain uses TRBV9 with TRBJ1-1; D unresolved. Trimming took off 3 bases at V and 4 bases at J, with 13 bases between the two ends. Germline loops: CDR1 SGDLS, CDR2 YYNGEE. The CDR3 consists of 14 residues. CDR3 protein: CASSAQRASTEAFF. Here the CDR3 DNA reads TGTGCCAGCAGCGCCCAGAGGGCGAGCACTGAAGCTTTCTTT.

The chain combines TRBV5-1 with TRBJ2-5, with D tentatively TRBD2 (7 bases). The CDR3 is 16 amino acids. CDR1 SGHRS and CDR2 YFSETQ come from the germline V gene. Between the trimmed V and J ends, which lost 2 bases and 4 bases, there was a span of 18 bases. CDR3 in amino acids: CASSFLGGGARETQYF. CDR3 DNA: TGCGCCAGCAGCTTCCTTGGTGGGGGGGCCCGAGAGACCCAGTACTTC.

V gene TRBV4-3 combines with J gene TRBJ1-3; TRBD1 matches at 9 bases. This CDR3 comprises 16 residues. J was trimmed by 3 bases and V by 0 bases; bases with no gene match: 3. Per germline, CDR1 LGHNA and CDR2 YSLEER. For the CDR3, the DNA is TGCGCCAGCAGCCAAGAGGGGACAGGGATTGGAAACACCATATATTTT. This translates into CASSQEGTGIGNTIYF.

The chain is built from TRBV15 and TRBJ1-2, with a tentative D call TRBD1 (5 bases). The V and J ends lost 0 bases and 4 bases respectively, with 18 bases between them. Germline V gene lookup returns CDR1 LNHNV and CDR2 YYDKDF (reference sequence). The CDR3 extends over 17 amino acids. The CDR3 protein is CATSRDDHPGYVYGYTF. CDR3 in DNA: TGTGCCACCAGCAGAGATGACCATCCAGGGTACGTCTATGGCTACACCTTC.

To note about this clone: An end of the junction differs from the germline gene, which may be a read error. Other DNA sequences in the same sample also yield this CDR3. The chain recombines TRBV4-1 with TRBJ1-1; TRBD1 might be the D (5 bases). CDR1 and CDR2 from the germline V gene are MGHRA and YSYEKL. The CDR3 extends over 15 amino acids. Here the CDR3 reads CASSQGRGTNAEAFF. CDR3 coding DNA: TGCGCCAGCAGCCAAGGGAGGGGAACTAACGCTGAGGCTTTCTTT.

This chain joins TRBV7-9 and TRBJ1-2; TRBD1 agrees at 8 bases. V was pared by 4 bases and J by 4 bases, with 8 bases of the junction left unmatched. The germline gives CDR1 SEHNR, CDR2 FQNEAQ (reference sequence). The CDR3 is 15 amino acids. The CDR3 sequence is CASSSTDREGYGYTF. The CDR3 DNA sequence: TGTGCCAGCAGCTCAACGGACAGGGAGGGCTATGGCTACACCTTC.

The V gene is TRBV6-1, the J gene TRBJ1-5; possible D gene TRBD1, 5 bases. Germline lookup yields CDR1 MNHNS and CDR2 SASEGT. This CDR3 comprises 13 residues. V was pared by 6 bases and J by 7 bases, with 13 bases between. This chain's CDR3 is CASRGQAGQPQHF. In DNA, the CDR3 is TGTGCCAGCAGGGGGCAGGCCGGGCAGCCCCAGCATTTT.

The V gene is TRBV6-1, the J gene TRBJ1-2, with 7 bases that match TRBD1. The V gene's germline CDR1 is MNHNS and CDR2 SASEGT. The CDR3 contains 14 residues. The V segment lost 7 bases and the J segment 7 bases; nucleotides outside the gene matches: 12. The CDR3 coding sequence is TGTGCCAGCAATTACAGGGAATCAGGGGGTGGCTACACCTTC. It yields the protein CASNYRESGGGYTF.

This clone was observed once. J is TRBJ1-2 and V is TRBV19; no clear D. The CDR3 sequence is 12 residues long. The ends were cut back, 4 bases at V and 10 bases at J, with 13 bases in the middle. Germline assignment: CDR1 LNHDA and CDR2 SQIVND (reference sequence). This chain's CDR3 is CASSTERTAYTF. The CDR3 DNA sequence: TGTGCCAGTAGTACGGAGCGGACCGCCTACACCTTC.

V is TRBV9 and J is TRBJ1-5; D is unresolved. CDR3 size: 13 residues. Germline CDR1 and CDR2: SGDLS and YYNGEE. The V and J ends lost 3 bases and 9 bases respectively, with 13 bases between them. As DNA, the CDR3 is TGTGCCAGCAGCGGCCCCACCCTTGGGCCCCAGCATTTT. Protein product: CASSGPTLGPQHF.

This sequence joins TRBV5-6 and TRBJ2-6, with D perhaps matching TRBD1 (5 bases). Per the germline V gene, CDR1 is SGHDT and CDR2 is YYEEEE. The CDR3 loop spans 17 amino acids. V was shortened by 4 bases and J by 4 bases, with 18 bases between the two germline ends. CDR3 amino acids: CASSTYGALGGANVLTF. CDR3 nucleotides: TGTGCCAGCAGCACCTATGGGGCCCTTGGGGGGGCCAACGTCCTGACTTTC.

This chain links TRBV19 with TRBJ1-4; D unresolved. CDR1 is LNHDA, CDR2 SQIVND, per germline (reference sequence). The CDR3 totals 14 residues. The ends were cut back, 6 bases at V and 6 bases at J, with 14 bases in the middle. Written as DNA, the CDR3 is TGTGCCAGTAGGGGCCTTGCAGCGGATGAAAAACTGTTTTTT. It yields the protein CASRGLAADEKLFF.

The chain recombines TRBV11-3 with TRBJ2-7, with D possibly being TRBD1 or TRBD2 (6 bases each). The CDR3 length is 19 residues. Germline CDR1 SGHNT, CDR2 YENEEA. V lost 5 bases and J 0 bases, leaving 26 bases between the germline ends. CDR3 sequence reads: CASSARLVGGPISSYEQYF. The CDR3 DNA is TGTGCCAGCAGCGCGCGACTAGTGGGGGGCCCTATTAGCTCCTACGAGCAGTACTTC.

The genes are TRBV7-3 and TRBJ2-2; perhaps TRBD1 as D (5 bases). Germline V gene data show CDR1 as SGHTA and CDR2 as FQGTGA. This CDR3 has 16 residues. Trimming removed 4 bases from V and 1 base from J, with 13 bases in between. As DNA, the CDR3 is TGTGCCAGCAGCTCGACCAGGGTTGGGAACACCGGGGAGCTGTTTTTT. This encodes CASSSTRVGNTGELFF.

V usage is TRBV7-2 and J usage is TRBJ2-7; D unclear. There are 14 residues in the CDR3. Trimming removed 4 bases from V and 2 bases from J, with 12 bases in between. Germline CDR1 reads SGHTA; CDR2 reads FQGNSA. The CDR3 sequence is CASSSEWGTYEQYF. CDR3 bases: TGTGCCAGCAGCTCCGAGTGGGGAACCTACGAGCAGTACTTC.